The source of this T cell receptor beta chain is a study of patients and donors after allogeneic stem cell transplantation. This clonotype has just a few counts. TCRdb independently ran MiXCR on the RT-PCR reads; one entry per CDR3 protein. The sample contains roughly 200,000 distinct CDR3 sequences, around 41% of which appear only once. CDR1 SGDLS and CDR2 YYNGEE come from the germline V gene. V shed 4 bases, J shed 4 bases, and the junction held 6 bases outside the gene matches. There are 14 residues in the CDR3. The rearrangement links TRBV9 to TRBJ1-2; 8 nucleotides line up with TRBD1. This clonotype was obtained from a human donor who was either an allogeneic HSCT recipient or a stem cell or donor lymphocyte infusion donor (not recorded which). It is not recorded whose cells these are; they may come from a transplant donor. The source material was blood, either unsorted or a sorted T cell fraction (not recorded which). The CDR3 spells CASSLTTGGYGYTF. The CDR3 DNA is TGTGCCAGCAGCCTCACAACAGGGGGCTATGGCTACACCTTC.